A single sample gave rise to the 10 T cell receptor beta chains below, sequenced in a study of T cell responses to AZD1222 COVID-19 vaccine. Profiling relied on immunoSEQ multiplex PCR, and the TCRdb table lists in-frame clones only, not all of them. This table holds more than 80,000 clones, 85% to 90% found once. Sequencing used peripheral blood, obtained 28 days after the second AZD1222 dose. Source of these receptors: an adult who received the AZD1222 COVID-19 vaccine.

V is TRBV10-2 and J is TRBJ2-5, with 8 positions matching TRBD1. This CDR3 is 15 amino acids long. Germline V CDR1 and CDR2: WSHSY, SAAADI. The ends lost 2 bases at V and 4 bases at J; junction bases unmatched: 6. The CDR3 coding sequence is TGCGCCAGCAGTGAGAAGGTTACAGGGGGAGAGACCCAGTACTTC. Protein product: CASSEKVTGGETQYF.

The chain recombines TRBV2 with TRBJ1-2, with a weak D call TRBD1 (5 bases). CDR3 size: 15 residues. Germline CDR1 and CDR2: SNHLY and FYNNEI. V shed 3 bases and J shed 0 bases, with 11 bases lying between them. CDR3 sequence: CASSDSGRANYGYTF. The CDR3, as DNA: TGTGCCAGCAGTGACTCAGGGAGAGCTAACTATGGCTACACCTTC. Supplemented by reference TRBV2 and TRBJ1-2, the full variable domain reads EPEVTQTPSHQVTQMGQEVILRCVPISNHLYFYWYRQILGQKVEFLVSFYNNEISEKSEIFDDQFSVERPDGSNFTLKIRSTKLEDSAMYFCASSDSGRANYGYTFGSGTRLTVV.

The chain is built from TRBV5-6 and TRBJ1-1, with 7 bases identical to TRBD1. The germline gives CDR1 SGHDT, CDR2 YYEEEE. Trimming at V came to 7 bases and at J to 5 bases, leaving 11 bases not matched to a gene. The CDR3 covers 14 residues. The CDR3 DNA reads as TGTGCCAGCCGATTAGAGGGGGCGCAGACTGAAGCTTTCTTT. It is translated as CASRLEGAQTEAFF.

The chain joins TRBV15 to TRBJ2-5; 10 nucleotides agree with TRBD2. The CDR3 spans 18 residues. Per germline, CDR1 LNHNV and CDR2 YYDKDF (reference sequence). Germline trimming cut 0 bases from V and 14 bases from J; bases unmatched to any gene: 21. This chain's CDR3 is CATSRDSIDRTSGIYSYF. The CDR3 region has the DNA TGTGCCACCAGCAGAGATTCAATCGACCGGACTAGCGGCATTTACAGTTACTTC.

The rearrangement links TRBV27 to TRBJ2-3, with TRBD2 matching over 14 bases. The CDR3 sequence is 18 residues long. From germline, CDR1 is MNHEY and CDR2 SMNVEV (reference sequence). V lost 4 bases to trimming and J lost 4 bases; unmatched junction nucleotides: 10. DNA of the CDR3: TGTGCCAGCAGTTATTCGATGGGACTAGCGGGAGTCTCAGATACGCAGTATTTT. Translating it yields CASSYSMGLAGVSDTQYF.

The chain carries TRBV6-5 and TRBJ1-1; D call uncertain. Trimming took 8 bases from V and 1 from J, leaving 14 bases between them. CDR3 length equals 14 residues. Looked up from germline, CDR1 is MNHEY and CDR2 is SVGAGI. DNA of the CDR3: TGTGCCAGCGCCCCTGACCCGGAGAACACTGAAGCTTTCTTT. Protein: CASAPDPENTEAFF.

Concerning this clone itself: An end of the junction does not agree with germline; a read error may underlie this. Other nucleotide sequences in the sample specify the same CDR3. The CDR3 DNA sequence: TGCGCCACTGGAAGCGGAGAAGCTTACGAGCAGTACTTC. It codes for CATGSGEAYEQYF. The chain has TRBV15 and TRBJ2-7, with D perhaps matching TRBD2 (5 bases). CDR3 length: 13 residues. Per the germline V gene, CDR1 is LNHNV and CDR2 is YYDKDF (reference sequence).

The rearrangement links TRBV7-8 to TRBJ1-2; 8 bases line up with TRBD1. After removal of 4 bases from V and 6 bases from J, the junction contained 4 bases not matched to a gene. CDR1 and CDR2 from the germline V gene are SGHVS and FQNEAQ. The CDR3 consists of 13 residues. The CDR3: CASSSRGRDGYTF. In DNA, the CDR3 is TGTGCCAGCAGCTCCAGGGGGCGAGATGGCTACACCTTC.

This clone was observed a handful of times. The chain links TRBV3-1 (or the pseudogene TRBV3-2) to TRBJ2-7; 11 bases match TRBD2. Germline assignment: CDR1 LGHDT and CDR2 YNNKEL (reference sequence). V trimming: 1 base; J trimming: 2 bases; junction bases outside the gene matches: 7. The CDR3 runs to 17 residues. In DNA, the CDR3 is TGTGCCAGCAGCCAAGCTACTCTAGCGGGGGGCACCTACGAGCAGTACTTC. Translating it yields CASSQATLAGGTYEQYF.

The V call is TRBV10-3, the J call TRBJ1-4; 8 bases match TRBD1. Germline CDR1 and CDR2: ENHRY and SYGVKD. This CDR3 comprises 15 residues. V lost 5 bases to trimming and J lost 0 bases; unmatched junction nucleotides: 2. The CDR3 bases are TGTGCCATCAGTCCGGGACAGGCAACTAATGAAAAACTGTTTTTT. This translates into CAISPGQATNEKLFF.